This TCR beta chain is drawn from a study of spatial heterogeneity in lung cancer. Overall study: The donors, around 71 patients with untreated early-stage non-small cell lung cancer, provided the samples. Each unique TCR and UMI combination was seen more than ten times on average in raw reads.

J gave up 7 bases and V 2 bases, and 9 bases lay outside the gene matches. The CDR3 runs to 15 residues. Looked up from germline, CDR1 is MNHEY and CDR2 is SVGAGI. A few counts support this clonotype. TCRdb analysed the 5' RACE reads with MiXCR anew, one entry per CDR3 protein. The data show around 47,000 distinct CDR3 sequences, more than 6.5% seen once. Time point meaning: blood at routine non-recurrence follow-up after resection. The study sequenced unsorted whole RNA from tumor, nontumor lung or frozen PBMC. V gene TRBV6-5 combines with J gene TRBJ2-3, with 7 bases aligning to TRBD2. The clonotype was recovered from a female donor with early-stage non-small cell lung cancer. The sequenced sample was PBMCs, obtained at follow-up. CDR3 nucleotide sequence: TGTGCCAGCAGTTACCAGGCTGGGAGGGCCTATACGCAGTATTTT. Translated: CASSYQAGRAYTQYF.